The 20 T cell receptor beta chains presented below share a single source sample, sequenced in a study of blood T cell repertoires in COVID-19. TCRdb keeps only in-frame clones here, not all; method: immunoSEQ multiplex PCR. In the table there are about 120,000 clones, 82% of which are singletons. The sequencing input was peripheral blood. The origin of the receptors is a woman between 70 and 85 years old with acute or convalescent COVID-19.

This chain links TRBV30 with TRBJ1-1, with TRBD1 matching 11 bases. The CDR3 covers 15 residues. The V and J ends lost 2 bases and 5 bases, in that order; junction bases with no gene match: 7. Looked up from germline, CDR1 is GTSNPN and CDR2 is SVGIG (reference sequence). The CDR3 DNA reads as TGTGCCTGGAGTCTCGGACAGGGGGCGCGGACTGAAGCTTTCTTT. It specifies CAWSLGQGARTEAFF.

CDR3 sequence reads: CASRDISTNEKLFF. CDR3 nucleotides: TGTGCCAGCAGGGACATCTCAACTAATGAAAAACTGTTTTTT. The V and J genes are TRBV2 and TRBJ1-4; D is possibly TRBD1 (5 bases). Looked up from germline, CDR1 is SNHLY and CDR2 is FYNNEI. The CDR3 consists of 14 residues. V was shortened by 6 bases and J by 0 bases, with 8 bases between the two germline ends.

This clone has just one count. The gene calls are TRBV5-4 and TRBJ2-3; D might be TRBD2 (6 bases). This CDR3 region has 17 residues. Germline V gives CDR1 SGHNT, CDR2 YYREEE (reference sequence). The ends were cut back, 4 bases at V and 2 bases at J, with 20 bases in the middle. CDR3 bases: TGTGCCAGCAGCCCCCTCGTAGGAGGGGCCCTCACAGATACGCAGTATTTT. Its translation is CASSPLVGGALTDTQYF.

The CDR3 coding sequence is TGTGCCAGCAGCCCCCATCAGGGGGGGAACACTGAAGCTTTCTTT. It translates to CASSPHQGGNTEAFF. The genes are TRBV3-1 (or the pseudogene TRBV3-2) and TRBJ1-1, with 7 bases that match TRBD1. V shed 4 bases, J shed 1 base, and the junction held 6 bases outside the gene matches. There are 15 residues in the CDR3. CDR1 and CDR2 (germline): LGHDT, YNNKEL (reference sequence).

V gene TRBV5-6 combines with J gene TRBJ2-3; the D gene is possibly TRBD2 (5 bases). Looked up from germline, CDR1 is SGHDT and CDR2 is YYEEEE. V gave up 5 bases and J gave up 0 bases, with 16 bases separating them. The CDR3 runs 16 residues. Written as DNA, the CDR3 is TGTGCCAGCAGGCTAAGACCAGCGGCAAGCACAGATACGCAGTATTTT. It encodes CASRLRPAASTDTQYF.

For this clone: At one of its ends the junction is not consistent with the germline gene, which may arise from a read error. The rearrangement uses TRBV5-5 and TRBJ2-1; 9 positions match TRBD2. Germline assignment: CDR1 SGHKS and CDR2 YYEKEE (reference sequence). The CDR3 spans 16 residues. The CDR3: CASSLVAGGGVYEQFF. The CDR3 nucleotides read TGTGCCAGCAGCTTGGTAGCTGGCGGGGGGGTCTATGAACAGTTCTTC.

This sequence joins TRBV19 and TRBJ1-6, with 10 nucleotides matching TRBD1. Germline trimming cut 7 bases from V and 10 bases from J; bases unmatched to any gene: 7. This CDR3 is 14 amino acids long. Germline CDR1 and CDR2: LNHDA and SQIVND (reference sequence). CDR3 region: CASNADRGFSPLHF. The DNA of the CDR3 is TGTGCCAGTAACGCGGACAGGGGGTTCTCACCCCTCCACTTT.

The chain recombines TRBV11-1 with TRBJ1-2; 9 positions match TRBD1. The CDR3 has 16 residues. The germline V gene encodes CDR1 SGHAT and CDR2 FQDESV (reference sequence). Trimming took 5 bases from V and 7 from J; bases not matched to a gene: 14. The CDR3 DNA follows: TGTGCCAGCAGCCCCGGGACAGGGTTTGGACGATCTGGCTACACCTTC. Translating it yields CASSPGTGFGRSGYTF.

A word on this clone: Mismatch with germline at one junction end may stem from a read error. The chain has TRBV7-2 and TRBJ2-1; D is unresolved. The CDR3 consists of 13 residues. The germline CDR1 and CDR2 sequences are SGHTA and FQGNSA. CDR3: CASSPPYYDEQFF. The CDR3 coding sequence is TGTGCCAGCAGCCCCCCTTACTACGATGAGCAGTTCTTC.

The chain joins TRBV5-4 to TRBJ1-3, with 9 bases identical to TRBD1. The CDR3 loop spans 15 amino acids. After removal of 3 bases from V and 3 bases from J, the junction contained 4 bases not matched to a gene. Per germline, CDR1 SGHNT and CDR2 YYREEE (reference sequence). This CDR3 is CASSSDRGFGNTIYF. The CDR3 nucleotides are TGTGCCAGCAGCTCGGACAGGGGTTTTGGAAACACCATATATTTT.

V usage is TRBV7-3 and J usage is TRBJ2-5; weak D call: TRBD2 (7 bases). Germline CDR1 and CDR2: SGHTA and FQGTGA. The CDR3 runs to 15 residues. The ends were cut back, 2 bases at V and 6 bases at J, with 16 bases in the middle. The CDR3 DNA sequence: TGTGCCAGCAGCTTAGGTGGGGGGGCTGTTCAGACCCAGTACTTC. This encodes CASSLGGGAVQTQYF.

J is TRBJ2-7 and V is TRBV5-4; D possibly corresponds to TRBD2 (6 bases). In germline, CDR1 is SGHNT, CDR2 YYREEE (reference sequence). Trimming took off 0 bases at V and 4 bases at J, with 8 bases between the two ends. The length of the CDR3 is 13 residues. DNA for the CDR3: TGTGCCAGCAGCTTGGTGGGGGGTTACGAGCAGTACTTC. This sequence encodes CASSLVGGYEQYF.

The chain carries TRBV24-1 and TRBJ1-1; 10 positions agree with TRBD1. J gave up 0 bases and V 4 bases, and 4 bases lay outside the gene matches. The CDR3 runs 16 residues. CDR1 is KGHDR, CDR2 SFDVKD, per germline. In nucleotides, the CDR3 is TGTGCCACCAGTGAGGGGACAGGGGCTTTGAACACTGAAGCTTTCTTT. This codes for CATSEGTGALNTEAFF.

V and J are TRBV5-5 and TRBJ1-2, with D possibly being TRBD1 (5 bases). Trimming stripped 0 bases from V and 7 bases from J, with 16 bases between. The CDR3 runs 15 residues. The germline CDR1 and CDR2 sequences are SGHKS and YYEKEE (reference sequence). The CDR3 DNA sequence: TGTGCCAGCAGCTTGGCCCGGCATGGGGCATCTGGCTACACCTTC. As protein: CASSLARHGASGYTF.

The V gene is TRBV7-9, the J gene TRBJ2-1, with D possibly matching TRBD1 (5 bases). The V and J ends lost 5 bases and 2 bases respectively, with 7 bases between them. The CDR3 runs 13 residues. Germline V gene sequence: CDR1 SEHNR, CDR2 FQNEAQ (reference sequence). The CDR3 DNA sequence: TGTGCCAGCAGCGAAGGGGCCTACAATGAGCAGTTCTTC. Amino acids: CASSEGAYNEQFF.

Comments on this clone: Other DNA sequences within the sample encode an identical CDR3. The CDR3 region has the DNA TGTGCCATCAGTGAGGACCGACTGGGCTACACCTTC. Protein sequence: CAISEDRLGYTF. The chain employs TRBV10-3 and TRBJ1-2; D is unresolved. Germline V gives CDR1 ENHRY, CDR2 SYGVKD. There are 12 residues in the CDR3. Trimming cost V 2 bases and J 8 bases, with 9 bases left between them.

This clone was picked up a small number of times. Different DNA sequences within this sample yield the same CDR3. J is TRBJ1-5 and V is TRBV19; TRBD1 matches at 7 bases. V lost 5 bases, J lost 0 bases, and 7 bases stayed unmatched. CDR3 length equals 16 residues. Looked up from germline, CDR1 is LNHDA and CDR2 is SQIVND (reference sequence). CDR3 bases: TGTGCCAGTAGTCCTCGACAGGGTAATAGCAATCAGCCCCAGCATTTT. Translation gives CASSPRQGNSNQPQHF. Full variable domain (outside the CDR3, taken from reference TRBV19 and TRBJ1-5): DGGITQSPKYLFRKEGQNVTLSCEQNLNHDAMYWYRQDPGQGLRLIYYSQIVNDFQKGDIAEGYSVSREKKESFPLTVTSAQKNPTAFYLCASSPRQGNSNQPQHFGDGTRLSIL.

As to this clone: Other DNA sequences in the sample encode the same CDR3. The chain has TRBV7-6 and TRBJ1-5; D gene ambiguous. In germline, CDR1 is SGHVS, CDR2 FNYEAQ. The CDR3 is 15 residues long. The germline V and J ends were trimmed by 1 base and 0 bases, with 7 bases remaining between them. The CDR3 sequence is CASSLVADSNQPQHF. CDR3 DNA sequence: TGTGCCAGCAGCTTAGTGGCGGATAGCAATCAGCCCCAGCATTTT.

The chain's CDR3 is CASSSLKGSYNEQFF. Here the CDR3 DNA reads TGTGCCAGCAGCTCCCTTAAGGGGTCCTACAATGAGCAGTTCTTC. The chain employs TRBV11-2 and TRBJ2-1, with D possibly matching TRBD1 (5 bases). Trimming stripped 4 bases from V and 1 base from J, with 11 bases between. This CDR3 is 15 amino acids long. CDR1 is SGHAT, CDR2 FQNNGV, per germline. The full variable domain, completed using reference TRBV11-2 and TRBJ2-1, is EAGVAQSPRYKIIEKRQSVAFWCNPISGHATLYWYQQILGQGPKLLIQFQNNGVVDDSQLPKDRFSAERLKGVDSTLKIQPAKLEDSAVYLCASSSLKGSYNEQFFGPGTRLTVL.

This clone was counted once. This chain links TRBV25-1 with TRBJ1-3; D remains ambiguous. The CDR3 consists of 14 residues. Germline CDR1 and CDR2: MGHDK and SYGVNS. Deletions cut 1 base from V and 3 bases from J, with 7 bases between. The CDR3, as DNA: TGTGCCAGCAGTGAATCGTACGGTGGAAACACCATATATTTT. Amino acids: CASSESYGGNTIYF.